This T cell receptor beta chain was retrieved from a study of blood T cells in healthy people across ages. Broader study findings: Possibly, changes in expanded clonotypes were confounded because donor CMV status was unknown.

In regard to this clonotype: Its antigen is as yet unknown.

Samples each had at least 6 micrograms of total RNA extracted. Trimming at V came to 6 bases and at J to 0 bases, leaving 7 bases not matched to a gene. The germline V gene has CDR1 SEHNR and CDR2 FQNEAQ (reference sequence). The length of the CDR3 is 16 residues. Using a J-beta primer mix together with a sample-barcoded 5' primer, a second PCR was run for about 6 to 11 cycles. TCRdb processed the 5' RACE reads anew with MiXCR; each CDR3 protein has one entry. The sample has nearly 1 million distinct CDR3 sequences, roughly half seen once. The sample was blood. J is TRBJ2-3 and V is TRBV7-9; 9 nucleotides agree with TRBD2. This clonotype was sampled from an older woman in good health. The CDR3 spells CASRPSSGGSTDTQYF. The CDR3 nucleotides are TGTGCCAGCAGACCAAGTAGCGGGGGAAGCACAGATACGCAGTATTTT.